This is a list of T cell receptor beta chains from one sample in a study of cytomegalovirus exposure and HLA in healthy donors. TCRdb's copy holds only in-frame clones and misses some; the assay was immunoSEQ multiplex PCR. The sample lists hundreds of thousands of clones; 60% to 80% were seen once. Sequencing was performed on PBMCs. The receptors derive from a male donor in good health and CMV-seronegative. Both conserved end residues are part of each CDR3.

v_gene,j_gene,CDR3aa
TRBV13,.,CASSLPGTREQYF
TRBV6-1,TRBJ1-5,CASSETGGDGSQPQHF
TRBV14,TRBJ2-1,CASSPGNSRSSYNEQFF
TRBV6-1,TRBJ2-2,CASSGTGTGYTGELFF
TRBV10-3,TRBJ2-1,CAISDGQGFNNEQFF
TRBV6-1,TRBJ1-2,CASSEGFGQSYGYTF
TRBV7-9,TRBJ1-4,CASSPRRTGNNEKLFF
TRBV5-1,TRBJ2-7,CASSLEGYEQYF
TRBV5-1,TRBJ2-1,CASSLGRGRGSSYNEQFF
TRBV7-2,TRBJ2-3,CASSLYRGAGDTQYF
TRBV28,TRBJ2-7,CASSLGIVRYF
TRBV27,TRBJ2-2,CASRRTSGGIKTGELFF
TRBV10-3,TRBJ2-7,CATRQAISYEQYF
TRBV6-5,TRBJ1-2,CASIPTTGGGYGYTF
TRBV28,TRBJ1-2,CASSRQGYGYTF
TRBV28,TRBJ1-6,CASRGDRGRNSPLHF
TRBV6-5,TRBJ1-1,CASSYSGEYTEAFF
TRBV7-7,TRBJ2-5,CATPSSYKAFGETQYF
TRBV6-6,TRBJ1-5,CASSKDRKSNQPQHF
TRBV7-6,TRBJ2-7,CASSLSYRGTLEQYF